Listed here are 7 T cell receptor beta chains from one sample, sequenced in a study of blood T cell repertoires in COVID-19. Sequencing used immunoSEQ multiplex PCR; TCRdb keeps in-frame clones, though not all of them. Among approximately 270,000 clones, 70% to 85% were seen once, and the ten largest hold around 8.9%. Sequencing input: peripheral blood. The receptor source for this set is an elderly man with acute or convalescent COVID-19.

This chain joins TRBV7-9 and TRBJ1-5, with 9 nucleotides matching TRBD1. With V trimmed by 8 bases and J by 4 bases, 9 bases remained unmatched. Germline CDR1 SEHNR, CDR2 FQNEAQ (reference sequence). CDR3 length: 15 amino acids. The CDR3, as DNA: TGTGCCAGCGATACAGGGGGCGCGGTAAATCAGCCCCAGCATTTT. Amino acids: CASDTGGAVNQPQHF.

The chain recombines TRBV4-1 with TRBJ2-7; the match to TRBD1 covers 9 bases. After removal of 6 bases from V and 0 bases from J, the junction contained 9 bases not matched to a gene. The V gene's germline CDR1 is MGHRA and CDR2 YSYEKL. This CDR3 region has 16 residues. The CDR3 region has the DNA TGCGCCAGCAGGGCATTAGGACAGGGGAGCTCCTACGAGCAGTACTTC. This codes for CASRALGQGSSYEQYF.

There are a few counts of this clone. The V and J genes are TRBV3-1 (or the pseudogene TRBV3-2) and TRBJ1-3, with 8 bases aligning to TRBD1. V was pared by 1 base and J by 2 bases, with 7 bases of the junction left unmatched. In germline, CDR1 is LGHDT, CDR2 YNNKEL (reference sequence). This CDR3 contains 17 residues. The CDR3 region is CASSQVPDRAPGNTIYF. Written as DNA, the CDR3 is TGTGCCAGCAGCCAAGTCCCGGACAGGGCCCCTGGAAACACCATATATTTT.

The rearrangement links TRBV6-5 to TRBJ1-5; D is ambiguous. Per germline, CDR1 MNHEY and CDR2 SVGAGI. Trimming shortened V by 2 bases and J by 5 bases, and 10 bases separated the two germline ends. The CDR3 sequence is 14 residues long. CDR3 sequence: CASSYHGADQPQHF. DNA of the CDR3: TGTGCCAGCAGTTACCATGGAGCTGATCAGCCCCAGCATTTT.

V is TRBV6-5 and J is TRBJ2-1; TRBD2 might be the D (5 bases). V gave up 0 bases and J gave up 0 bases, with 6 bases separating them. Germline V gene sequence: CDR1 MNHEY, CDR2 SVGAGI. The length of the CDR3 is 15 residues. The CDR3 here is CASSYSGSSYNEQFF. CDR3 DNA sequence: TGTGCCAGCAGTTACTCAGGGAGCTCCTACAATGAGCAGTTCTTC.

CDR3 nucleotide sequence: TGTGCCAGCAGCAACACAGGAAACAATCAGCCCCAGCATTTT. Translation: CASSNTGNNQPQHF. The rearrangement uses TRBV7-2 and TRBJ1-5; D might be TRBD1 (5 bases). Trimming left V 5 bases short and J 3 bases short, with 11 bases between. Germline V gene sequence: CDR1 SGHTA, CDR2 FQGNSA. The length of the CDR3 is 14 residues.

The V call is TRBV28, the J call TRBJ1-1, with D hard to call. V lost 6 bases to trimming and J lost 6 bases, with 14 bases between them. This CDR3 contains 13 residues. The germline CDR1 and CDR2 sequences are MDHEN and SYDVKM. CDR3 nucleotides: TGTGCCAGCAGAAGAGGGCGGTGGGCTGAAGCTTTCTTT. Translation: CASRRGRWAEAFF.